This entry features one T cell receptor beta chain sequence. Its antigen is undetermined. The CDR3 spans 17 residues. CDR1 is SGHRS, CDR2 YFSETQ, per germline. The V gene lost 7 bases and the J gene lost 2 bases, with 24 bases spanning the gap. The sample belongs to a study of blood T cells in healthy people across ages. Study overall: With template switching, about one barcoded beta molecule was captured per two T cells.

Findings and limits, study-wide: TCR beta diversity per million T cells fell roughly linearly with age.

With a J-beta primer mix and a sample-barcoded 5' primer, a second PCR ran about 7 to 11 cycles. TCRdb reprocessed the 5' RACE reads via MiXCR and lists one record per CDR3 protein. The top ten hold under 4% of the sample, which has about 720,000 distinct CDR3 sequences, 25% seen once. A further study also used this sample, focusing on T cells of mothers and their children. That work states: A few healthy Caucasian mothers, along with their six children, were the donors. When the second PCR was run, its M1S primer added sample barcodes and 2-4 random nucleotides.

The sequencing input was blood. The rearrangement joins TRBV5-1 to TRBJ1-2; TRBD1 is a possible D gene (5 bases). The TCR comes from a boy between 10 and 17 years old in good health. CDR3 coding DNA: TGCGCCAGCCACCCCGGGACTTCAACCCCCGGAAACTATGGCTACACCTTC. Residues: CASHPGTSTPGNYGYTF.